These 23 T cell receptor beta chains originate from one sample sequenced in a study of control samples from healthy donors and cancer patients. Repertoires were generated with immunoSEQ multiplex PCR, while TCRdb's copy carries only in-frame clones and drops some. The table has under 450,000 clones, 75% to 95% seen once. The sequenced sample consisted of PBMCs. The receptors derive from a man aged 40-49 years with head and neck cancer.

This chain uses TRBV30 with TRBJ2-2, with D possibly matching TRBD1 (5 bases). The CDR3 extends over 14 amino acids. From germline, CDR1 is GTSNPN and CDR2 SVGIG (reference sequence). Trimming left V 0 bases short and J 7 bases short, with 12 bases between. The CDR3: CAWSVGQGYGELFF. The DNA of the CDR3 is TGTGCCTGGAGTGTAGGCCAGGGCTACGGGGAGCTGTTTTTT. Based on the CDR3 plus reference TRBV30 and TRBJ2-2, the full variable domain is SQTIHQWPATLVQPVGSPLSLECTVEGTSNPNLYWYRQAAGRGLQLLFYSVGIGQISSEVPQNLSASRPQDRQFILSSKKLLLSDSGFYLCAWSVGQGYGELFFGEGSRLTVL.

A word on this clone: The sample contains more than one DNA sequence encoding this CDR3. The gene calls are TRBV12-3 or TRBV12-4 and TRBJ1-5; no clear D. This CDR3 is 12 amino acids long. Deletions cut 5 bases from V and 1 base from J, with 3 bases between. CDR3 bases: TGTGCCAGCAGTCCCAGCAATCAGCCCCAGCATTTT. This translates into CASSPSNQPQHF.

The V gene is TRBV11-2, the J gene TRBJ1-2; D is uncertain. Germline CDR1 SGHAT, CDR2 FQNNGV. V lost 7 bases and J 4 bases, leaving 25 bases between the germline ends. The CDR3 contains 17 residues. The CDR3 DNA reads TGTGCCAGCACCCGGAACCCTTCGGCCCCATACGGCTATGGCTACACCTTC. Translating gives CASTRNPSAPYGYGYTF.

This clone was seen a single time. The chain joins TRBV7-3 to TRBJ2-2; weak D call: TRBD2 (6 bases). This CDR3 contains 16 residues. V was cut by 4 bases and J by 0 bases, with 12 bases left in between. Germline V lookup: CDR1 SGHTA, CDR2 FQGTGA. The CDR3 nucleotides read TGTGCCAGCAGCTCGCGTGCGGGACCGAACACCGGGGAGCTGTTTTTT. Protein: CASSSRAGPNTGELFF.

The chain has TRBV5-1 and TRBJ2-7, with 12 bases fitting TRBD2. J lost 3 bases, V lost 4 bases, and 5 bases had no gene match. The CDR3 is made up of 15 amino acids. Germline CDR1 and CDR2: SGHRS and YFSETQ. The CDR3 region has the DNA TGCGCCAGCAGCGGAGGACTAGCGGGGAACTACGAGCAGTACTTC. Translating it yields CASSGGLAGNYEQYF.

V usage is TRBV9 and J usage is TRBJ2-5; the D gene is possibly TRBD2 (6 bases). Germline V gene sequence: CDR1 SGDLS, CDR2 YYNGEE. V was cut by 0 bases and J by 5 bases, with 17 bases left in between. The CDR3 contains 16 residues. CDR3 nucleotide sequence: TGTGCCAGCAGCGTAGCTGGGACTCCCGGCGGGGAGACCCAGTACTTC. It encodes CASSVAGTPGGETQYF.

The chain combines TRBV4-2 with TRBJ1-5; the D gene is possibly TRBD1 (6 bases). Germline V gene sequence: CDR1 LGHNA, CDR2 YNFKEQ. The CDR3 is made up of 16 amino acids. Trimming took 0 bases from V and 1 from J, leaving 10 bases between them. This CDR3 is CASSQEGGQSNQPQHF. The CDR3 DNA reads TGTGCCAGCAGCCAAGAGGGCGGACAGAGCAATCAGCCCCAGCATTTT.

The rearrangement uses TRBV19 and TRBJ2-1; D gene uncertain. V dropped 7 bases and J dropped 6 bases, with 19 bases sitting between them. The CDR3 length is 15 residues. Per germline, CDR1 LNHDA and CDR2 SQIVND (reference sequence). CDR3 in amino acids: CASMASPTVTNEQFF. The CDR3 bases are TGTGCCAGTATGGCCAGCCCAACAGTTACCAATGAGCAGTTCTTC.

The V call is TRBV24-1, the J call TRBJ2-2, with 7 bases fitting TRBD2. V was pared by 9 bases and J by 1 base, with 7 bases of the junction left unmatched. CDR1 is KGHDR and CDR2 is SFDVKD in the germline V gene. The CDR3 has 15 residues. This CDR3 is CATGRGRENTGELFF. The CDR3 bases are TGTGCCACCGGTCGCGGGAGAGAGAACACCGGGGAGCTGTTTTTT.

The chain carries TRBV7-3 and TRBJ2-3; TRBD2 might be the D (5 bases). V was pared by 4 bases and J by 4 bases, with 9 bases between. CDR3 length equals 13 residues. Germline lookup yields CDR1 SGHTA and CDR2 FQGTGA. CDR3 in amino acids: CASSSNSADTQYF. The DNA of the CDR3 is TGTGCCAGCAGCTCGAATAGCGCAGATACGCAGTATTTT.

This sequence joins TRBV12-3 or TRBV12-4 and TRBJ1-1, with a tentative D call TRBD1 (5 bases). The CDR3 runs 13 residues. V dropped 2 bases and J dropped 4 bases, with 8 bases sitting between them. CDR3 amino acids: CASSLSGTTEAFF. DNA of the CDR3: TGTGCCAGCAGTTTAAGCGGGACCACTGAAGCTTTCTTT.

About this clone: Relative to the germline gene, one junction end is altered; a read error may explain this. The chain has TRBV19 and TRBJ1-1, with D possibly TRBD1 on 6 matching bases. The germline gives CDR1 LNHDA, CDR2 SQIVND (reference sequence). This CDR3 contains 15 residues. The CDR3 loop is CASRIGQTAGAEAFF. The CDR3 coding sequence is TGTGCCAGTAGAATAGGACAGACAGCGGGAGCTGAAGCTTTCTTT.

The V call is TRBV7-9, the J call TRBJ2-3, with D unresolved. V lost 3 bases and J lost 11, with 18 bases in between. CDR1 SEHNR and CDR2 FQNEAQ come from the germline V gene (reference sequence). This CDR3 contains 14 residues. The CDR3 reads CASSFRSGEALQYF. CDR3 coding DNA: TGTGCCAGCAGCTTCCGATCGGGCGAAGCATTGCAGTATTTT.

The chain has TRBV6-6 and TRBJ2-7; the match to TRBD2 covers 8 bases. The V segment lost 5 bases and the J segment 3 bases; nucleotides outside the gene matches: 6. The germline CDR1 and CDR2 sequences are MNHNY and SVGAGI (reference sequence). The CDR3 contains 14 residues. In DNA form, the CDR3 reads TGTGCCAGCAGTAGACCGGGGGGGAGCTACGAGCAGTACTTC. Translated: CASSRPGGSYEQYF.

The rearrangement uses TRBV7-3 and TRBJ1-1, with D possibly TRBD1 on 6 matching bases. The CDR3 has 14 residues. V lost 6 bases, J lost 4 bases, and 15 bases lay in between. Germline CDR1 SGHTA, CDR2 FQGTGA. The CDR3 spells CASRELGQTTEAFF. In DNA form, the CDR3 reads TGTGCCAGCAGGGAACTCGGACAGACCACTGAAGCTTTCTTT.

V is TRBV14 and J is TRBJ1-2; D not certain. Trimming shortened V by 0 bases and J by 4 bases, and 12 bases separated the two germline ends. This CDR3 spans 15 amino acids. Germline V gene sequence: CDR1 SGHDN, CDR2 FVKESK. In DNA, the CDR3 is TGTGCCAGCAGCCAAGATGAGAACAGACCCTATGGCTACACCTTC. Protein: CASSQDENRPYGYTF.

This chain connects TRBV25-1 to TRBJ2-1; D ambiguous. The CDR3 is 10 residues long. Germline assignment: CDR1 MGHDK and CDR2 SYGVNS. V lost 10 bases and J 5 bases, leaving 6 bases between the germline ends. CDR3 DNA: TGTGCCACCATTGACAATGAGCAGTTCTTC. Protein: CATIDNEQFF.

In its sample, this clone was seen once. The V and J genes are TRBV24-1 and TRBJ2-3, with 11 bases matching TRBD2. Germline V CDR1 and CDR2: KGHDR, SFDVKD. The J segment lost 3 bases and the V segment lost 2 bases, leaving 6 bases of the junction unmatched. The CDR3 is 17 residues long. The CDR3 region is CATSDSGTSGSTDTQYF. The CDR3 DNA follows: TGTGCCACCAGTGATTCGGGCACTAGCGGGAGTACAGATACGCAGTATTTT.

DNA for the CDR3: TGTGCCAGCAGTTTGGTTCTGGCGGGGGGGATCCACGAGCAGTACTTC. It codes for CASSLVLAGGIHEQYF. This chain uses TRBV27 with TRBJ2-7; 9 nucleotides align to TRBD2. CDR3 length equals 16 residues. CDR1 MNHEY and CDR2 SMNVEV come from the germline V gene (reference sequence). V lost 3 bases and J lost 5; bases outside the gene matches: 11.

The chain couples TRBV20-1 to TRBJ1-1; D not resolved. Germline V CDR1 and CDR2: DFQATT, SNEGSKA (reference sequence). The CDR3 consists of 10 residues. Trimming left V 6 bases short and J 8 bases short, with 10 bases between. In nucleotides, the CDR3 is TGCAGTGCGGACTCTTTCGAAGCTTTCTTT. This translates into CSADSFEAFF.

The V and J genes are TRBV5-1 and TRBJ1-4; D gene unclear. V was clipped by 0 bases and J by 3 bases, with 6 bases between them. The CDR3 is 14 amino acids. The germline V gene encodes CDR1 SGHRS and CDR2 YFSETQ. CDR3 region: CASSLGRPNEKLFF. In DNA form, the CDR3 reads TGCGCCAGCAGCTTGGGCAGACCTAATGAAAAACTGTTTTTT.

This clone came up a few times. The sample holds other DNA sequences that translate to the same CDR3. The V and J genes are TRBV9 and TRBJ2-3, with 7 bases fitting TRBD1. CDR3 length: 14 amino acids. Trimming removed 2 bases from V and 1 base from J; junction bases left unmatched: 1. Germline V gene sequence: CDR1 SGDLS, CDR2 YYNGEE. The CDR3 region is CASSVGQGTDTQYF. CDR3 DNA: TGTGCCAGCAGCGTCGGACAGGGCACAGATACGCAGTATTTT.

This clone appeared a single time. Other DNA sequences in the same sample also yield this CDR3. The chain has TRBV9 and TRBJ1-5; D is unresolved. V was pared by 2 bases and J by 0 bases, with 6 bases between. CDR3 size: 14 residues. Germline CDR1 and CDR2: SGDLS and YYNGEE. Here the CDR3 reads CASSVTDSNQPQHF. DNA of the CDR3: TGTGCCAGCAGCGTTACAGATAGCAATCAGCCCCAGCATTTT.